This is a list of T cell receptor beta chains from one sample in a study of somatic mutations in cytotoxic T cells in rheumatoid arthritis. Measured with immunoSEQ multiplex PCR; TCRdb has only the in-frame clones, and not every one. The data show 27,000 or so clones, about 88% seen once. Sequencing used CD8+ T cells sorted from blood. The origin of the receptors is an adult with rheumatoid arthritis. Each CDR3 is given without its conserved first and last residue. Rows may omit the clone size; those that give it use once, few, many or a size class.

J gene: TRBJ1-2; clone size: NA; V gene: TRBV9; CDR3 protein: ASSGGGTVYYGYT
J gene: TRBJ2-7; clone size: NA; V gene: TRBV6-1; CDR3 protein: ASSESWAGFEYEQY
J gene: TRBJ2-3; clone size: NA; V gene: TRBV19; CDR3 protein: ASSQGLVGQY
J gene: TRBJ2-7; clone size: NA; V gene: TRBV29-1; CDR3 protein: SVEDKISYEQY
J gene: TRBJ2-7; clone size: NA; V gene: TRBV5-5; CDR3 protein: ASSLAVTGGYEQY
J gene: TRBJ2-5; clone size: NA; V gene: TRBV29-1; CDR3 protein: SVVRELQETQY
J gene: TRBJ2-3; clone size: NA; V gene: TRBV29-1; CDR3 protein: SVVPAGDPDTQY
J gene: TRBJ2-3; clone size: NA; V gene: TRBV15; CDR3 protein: ATSSILEPMLETDTQY
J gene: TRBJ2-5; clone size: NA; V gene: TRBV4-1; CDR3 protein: ASSPWAEETQY
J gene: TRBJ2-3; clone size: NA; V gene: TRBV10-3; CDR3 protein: AISEPVLVGPKRGGASTDTQY
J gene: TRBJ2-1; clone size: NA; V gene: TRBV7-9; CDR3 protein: ASSLSGNEQF
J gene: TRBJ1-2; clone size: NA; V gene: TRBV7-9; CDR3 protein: ASSLGGGNYGYT
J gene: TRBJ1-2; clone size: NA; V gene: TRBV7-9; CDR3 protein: ASSSLAGRGGYT
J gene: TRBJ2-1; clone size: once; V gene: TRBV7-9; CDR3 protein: ASSAGLGLYNEQF
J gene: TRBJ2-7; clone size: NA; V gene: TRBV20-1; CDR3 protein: SALEGFEQY
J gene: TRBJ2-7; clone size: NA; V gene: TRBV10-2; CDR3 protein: ASSVRLAGAQSYEQY
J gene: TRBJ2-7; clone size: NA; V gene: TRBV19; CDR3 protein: ASSPTSGLFYEQY
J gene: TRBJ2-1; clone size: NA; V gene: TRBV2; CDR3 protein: ASSEQRDSYNEQF
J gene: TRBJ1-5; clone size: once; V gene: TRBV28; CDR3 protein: ASSLLGTGLNQPQH
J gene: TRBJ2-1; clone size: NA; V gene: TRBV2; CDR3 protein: ASVEAGDEQF
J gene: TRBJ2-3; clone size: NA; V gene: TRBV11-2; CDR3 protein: ASSPGLSGDTQY
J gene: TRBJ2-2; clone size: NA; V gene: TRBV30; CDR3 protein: AWSITGPGELF
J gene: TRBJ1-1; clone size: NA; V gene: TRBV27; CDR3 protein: ASSLQVNTEAF
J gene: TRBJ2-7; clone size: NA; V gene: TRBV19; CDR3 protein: ASSSLLGQQTYEQY
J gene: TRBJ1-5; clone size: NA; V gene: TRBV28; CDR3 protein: ASSLALPNQPQH
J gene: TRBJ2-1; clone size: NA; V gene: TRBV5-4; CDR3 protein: ASRSDMTYNEQF
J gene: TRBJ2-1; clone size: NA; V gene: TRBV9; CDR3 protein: ASSVEGAPYNEQF